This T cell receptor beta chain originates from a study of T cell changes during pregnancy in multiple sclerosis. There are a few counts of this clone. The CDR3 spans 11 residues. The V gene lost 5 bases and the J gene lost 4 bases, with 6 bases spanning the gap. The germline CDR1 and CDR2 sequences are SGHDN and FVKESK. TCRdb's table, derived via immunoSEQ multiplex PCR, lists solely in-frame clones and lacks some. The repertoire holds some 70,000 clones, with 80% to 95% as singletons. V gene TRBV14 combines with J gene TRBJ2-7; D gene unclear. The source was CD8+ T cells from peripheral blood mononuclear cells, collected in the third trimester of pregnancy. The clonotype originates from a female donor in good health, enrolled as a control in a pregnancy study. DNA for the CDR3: TGTGCCAGCAGCATCACATACGAGCAGTACTTC. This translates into CASSITYEQYF.